This entry concerns a single T cell receptor beta chain. It has no known antigen specificity. No much larger clonotype is one base removed from it; base qualities were not supplied. These data are taken from a study of CD8 T cells in ankylosing spondylitis listed by TCRdb under 2017. For the wider study: To find TCR variants linked to disease, the study profiled T cell receptor beta repertoires in ankylosing spondylitis patients and healthy donors. The full study cohort was made up of 25 ankylosing spondylitis patients and roughly 100 healthy donors. Peripheral blood samples were taken, and synovial fluid was additionally collected from ankylosing spondylitis patients.

This sample was sequenced with an Illumina HiSeq 2500. Quantitative 5'-RACE with molecular barcodes was the method used to prepare the TCR beta libraries. The authors' analysis ran thus. Disease-linked TCR variants were identified with a new computational method built on a probabilistic model of VDJ rearrangement. TCRdb took the public reads, trimmed them with fastp at Q25, ran MiXCR for clone calling and kept in-frame beta chains. Under each unique CDR3 protein, matching rows form one entry showing the most common genes and DNA. TCRdb's processing, not the study's, gives the V and J calls here. Across this sample there are around 130,000 distinct CDR3 sequences, with roughly 13% seen only once. The ten largest account for 2.5% to 3% of the sample. What the work shows at the level of the full study, not this receptor alone: Some TCR beta motif variants had previously been reported in synovial fluid and blood of reactive arthritis patients, which suggested common disease-initiation mechanisms. Blood from ankylosing spondylitis patients appeared to be characterized by a TCR beta motif composed of roughly eight highly homologous amino acid variants. In peripheral blood, the disease-linked clones were found at relatively low frequencies and had a CD8+ phenotype. The disease-linked clones were reported as significantly enriched in matched synovial fluid samples from ankylosing spondylitis patients.

The CDR3, from cysteine to phenylalanine, totals 16 residues. Just CDR3 DNA is preserved here, 48 bases in frame from base 1. Based on the germline V gene, the CDR1 and CDR2 sequences are SGHRS and YFSETQ. The trim is 0 bases for V and 3 bases for J, with a gap of 15 bases between the germline ends. The source is a female donor with ankylosing spondylitis or in good health (not recorded which). Sequencing used blood, either unsorted or a sorted T cell fraction (not recorded which). The chain is encoded by TRBV5-1 joined to TRBJ2-5; the D gene is perhaps TRBD2, from 6 matching bases. In nucleotide form, the sequence is TGCGCCAGCAGCTTGGGGAATCCTAGCGCCAAAGAGACCCAGTACTTC. This encodes CASSLGNPSAKETQYF.